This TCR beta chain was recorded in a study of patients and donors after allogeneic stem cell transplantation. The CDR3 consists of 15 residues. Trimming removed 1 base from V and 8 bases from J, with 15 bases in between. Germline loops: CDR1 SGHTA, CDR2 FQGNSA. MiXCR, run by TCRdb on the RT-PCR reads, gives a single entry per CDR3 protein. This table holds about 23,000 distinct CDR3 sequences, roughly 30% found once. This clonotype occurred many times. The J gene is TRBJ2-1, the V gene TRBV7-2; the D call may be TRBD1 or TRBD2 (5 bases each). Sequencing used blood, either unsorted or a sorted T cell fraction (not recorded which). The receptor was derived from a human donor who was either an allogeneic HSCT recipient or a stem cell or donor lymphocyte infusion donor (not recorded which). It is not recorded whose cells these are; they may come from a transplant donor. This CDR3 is CASSLEGGAGDEQFF. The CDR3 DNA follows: TGTGCCAGCAGCTTAGAAGGTGGGGCCGGGGATGAGCAGTTCTTC. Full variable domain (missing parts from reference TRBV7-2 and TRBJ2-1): GAGVSQSPSNKVTEKGKDVELRCDPISGHTALYWYRQSLGQGLEFLIYFQGNSAPDKSGLPSDRFSAERTGGSVSTLTIQRTQQEDSAVYLCASSLEGGAGDEQFFGPGTRLTVL.